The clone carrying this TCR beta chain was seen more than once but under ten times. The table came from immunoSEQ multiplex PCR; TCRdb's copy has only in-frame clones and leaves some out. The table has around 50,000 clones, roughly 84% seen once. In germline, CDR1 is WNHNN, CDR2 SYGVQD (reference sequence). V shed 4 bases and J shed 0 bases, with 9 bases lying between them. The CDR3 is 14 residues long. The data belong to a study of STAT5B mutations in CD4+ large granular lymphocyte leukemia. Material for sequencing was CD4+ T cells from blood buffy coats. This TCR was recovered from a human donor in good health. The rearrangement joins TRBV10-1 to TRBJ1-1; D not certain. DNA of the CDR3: TGCGCCAGCAGTGGCGGCAGTATGAACACTGAAGCTTTCTTT. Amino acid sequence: CASSGGSMNTEAFF.